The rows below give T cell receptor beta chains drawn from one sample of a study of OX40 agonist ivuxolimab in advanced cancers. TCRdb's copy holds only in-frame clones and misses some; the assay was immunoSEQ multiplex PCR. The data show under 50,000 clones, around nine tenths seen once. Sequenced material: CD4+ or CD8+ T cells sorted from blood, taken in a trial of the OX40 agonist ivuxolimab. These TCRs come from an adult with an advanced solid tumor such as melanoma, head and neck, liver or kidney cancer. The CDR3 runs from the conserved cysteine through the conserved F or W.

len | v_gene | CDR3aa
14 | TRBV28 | CASSLGGGRETQYF
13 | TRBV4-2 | CASSQDRLDEQFF
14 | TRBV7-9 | CAINDVKGPETQYF
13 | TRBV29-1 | CSASRGDTGELFF
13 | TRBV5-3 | CASSRGGTDTQYF
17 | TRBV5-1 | CASSPGLAGGGTGELFF
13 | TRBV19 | CASSRDSIETQYF
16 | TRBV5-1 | CASSWVAGRYRDTQYF
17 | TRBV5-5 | CASSRTFTVGAGTEAFF
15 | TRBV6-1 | CASSDQGQVYNEQFF
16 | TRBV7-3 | CASSLNAGHGANVLTF
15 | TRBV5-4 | CASSLASGSYNEQFF
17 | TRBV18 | CASSPGQGARENYGYTF
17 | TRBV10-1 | CASSESIEKRSSYEQYF
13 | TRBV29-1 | CSVEDRGVDTQYF
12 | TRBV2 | CASRRSNTEAFF
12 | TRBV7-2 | CASSSRQGEQYF
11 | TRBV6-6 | CASSSLYEQYF
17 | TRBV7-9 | CASSLLGAAHSYNEQFF
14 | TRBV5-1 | CASSLGQGADGYTF
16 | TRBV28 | CASSYETGTFNGEAFF
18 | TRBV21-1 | CASSKTWPRGSSTDTQYF
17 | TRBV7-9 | CASSLPLAGGAYNEQFF
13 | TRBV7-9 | CASSQQVSNEQFF
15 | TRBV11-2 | CASSLGGTNTGELFF
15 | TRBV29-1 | CSVEGGEGGYNEQFF
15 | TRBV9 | CASSVLGTGNYEQYF
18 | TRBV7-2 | CASSLVPLAGGTYNEQFF
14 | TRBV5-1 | CASSLSPGGYEQYF
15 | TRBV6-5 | CASSSSRVRYNEQFF
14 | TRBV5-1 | CASSPNTGGPEAFF